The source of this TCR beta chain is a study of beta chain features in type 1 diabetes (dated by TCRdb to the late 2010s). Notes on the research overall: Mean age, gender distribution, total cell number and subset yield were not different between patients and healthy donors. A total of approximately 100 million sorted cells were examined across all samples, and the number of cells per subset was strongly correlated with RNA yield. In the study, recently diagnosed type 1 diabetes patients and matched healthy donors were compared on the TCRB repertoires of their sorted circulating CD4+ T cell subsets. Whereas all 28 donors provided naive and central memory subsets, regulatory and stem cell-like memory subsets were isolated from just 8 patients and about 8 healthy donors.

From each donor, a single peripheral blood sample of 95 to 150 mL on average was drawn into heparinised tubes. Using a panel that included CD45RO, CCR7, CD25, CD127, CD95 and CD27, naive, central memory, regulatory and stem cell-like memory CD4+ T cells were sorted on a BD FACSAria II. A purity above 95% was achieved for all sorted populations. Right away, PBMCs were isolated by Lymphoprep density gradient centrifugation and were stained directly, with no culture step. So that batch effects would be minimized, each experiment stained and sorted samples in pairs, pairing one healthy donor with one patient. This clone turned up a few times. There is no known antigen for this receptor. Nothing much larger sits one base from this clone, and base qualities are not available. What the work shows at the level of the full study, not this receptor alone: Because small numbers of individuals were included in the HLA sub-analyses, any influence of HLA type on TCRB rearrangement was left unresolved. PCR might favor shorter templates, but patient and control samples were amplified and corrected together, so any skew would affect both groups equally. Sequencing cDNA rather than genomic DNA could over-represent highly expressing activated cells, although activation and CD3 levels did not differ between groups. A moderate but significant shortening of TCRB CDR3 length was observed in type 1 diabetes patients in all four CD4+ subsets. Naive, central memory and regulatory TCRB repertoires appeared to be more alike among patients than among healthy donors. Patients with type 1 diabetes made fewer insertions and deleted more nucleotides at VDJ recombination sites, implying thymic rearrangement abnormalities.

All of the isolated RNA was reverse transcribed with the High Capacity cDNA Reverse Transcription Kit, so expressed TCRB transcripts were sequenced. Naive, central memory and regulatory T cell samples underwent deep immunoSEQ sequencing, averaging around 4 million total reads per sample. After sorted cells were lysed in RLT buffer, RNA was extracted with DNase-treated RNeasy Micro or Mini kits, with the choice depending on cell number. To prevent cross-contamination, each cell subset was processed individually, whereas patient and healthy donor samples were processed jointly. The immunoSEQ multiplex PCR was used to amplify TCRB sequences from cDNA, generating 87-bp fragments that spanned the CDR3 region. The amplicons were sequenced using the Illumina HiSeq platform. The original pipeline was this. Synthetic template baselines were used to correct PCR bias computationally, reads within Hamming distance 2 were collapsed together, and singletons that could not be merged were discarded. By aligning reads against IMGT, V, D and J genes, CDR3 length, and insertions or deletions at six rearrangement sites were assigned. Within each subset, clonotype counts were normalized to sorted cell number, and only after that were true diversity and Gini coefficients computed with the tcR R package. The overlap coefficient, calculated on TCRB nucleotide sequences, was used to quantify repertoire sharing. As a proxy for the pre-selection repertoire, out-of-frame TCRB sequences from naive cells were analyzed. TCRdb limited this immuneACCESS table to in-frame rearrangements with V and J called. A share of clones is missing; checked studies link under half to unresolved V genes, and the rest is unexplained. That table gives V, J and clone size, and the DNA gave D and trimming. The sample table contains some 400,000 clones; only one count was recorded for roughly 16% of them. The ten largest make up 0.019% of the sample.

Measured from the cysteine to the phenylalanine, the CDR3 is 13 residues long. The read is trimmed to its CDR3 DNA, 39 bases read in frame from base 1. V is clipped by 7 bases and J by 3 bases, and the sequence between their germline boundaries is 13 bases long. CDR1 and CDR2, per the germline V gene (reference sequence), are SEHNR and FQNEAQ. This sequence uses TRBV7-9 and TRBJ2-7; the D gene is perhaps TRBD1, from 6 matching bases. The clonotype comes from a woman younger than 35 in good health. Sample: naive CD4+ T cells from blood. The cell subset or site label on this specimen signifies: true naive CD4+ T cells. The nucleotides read TGTGCCAGCAACACGGACAGAGGCTACGAGCAGTACTTC. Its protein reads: CASNTDRGYEQYF.